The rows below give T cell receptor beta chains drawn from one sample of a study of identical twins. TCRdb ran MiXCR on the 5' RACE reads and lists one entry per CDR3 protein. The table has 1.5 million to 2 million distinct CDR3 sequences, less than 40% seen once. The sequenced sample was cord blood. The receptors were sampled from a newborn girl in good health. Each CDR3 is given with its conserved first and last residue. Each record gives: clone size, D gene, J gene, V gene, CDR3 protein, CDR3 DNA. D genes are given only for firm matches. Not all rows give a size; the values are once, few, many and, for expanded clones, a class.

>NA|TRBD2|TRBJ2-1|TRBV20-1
CSATGRIGGNEQFF
TGCAGTGCAACTGGGCGTATCGGGGGGAATGAGCAGTTCTTC
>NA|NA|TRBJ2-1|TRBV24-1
CATSDLALGYNEQFF
TGTGCCACTAGTGATCTGGCGTTGGGGTACAATGAGCAGTTCTTC
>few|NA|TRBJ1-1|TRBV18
CASSPQEGTNTEAFF
TGTGCCAGCTCCCCACAAGAGGGCACGAACACTGAAGCTTTCTTT
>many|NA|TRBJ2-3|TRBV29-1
CSVEEGRADTQYF
TGCAGCGTTGAAGAGGGTAGGGCAGATACGCAGTATTTT
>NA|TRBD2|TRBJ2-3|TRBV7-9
CASSWASGGATDTQYF
TGTGCCAGCAGCTGGGCTAGCGGGGGGGCCACAGATACGCAGTATTTT
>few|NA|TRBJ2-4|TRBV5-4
CASSRETGKDIQYF
TGTGCCAGCAGCCGTGAAACAGGGAAGGACATTCAGTACTTC
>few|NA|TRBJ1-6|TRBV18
CASSPRWDNSPLHF
TGTGCCAGCTCACCTCGGTGGGATAATTCACCCCTCCACTTT
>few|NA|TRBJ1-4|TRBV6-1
CASSVRGDEKLFF
TGTGCCAGCAGTGTTCGGGGAGACGAAAAACTGTTTTTT
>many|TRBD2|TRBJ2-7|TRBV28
CASTGTIYEQYF
TGTGCCAGCACCGGGACTATCTACGAGCAGTACTTC
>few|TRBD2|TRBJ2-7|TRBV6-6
CASSPRTSGSIYEQYF
TGTGCCAGCAGTCCTCGGACTAGCGGGTCCATCTACGAGCAGTACTTC
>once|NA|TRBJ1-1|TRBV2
CAAGQRVNTEAFF
TGTGCCGCTGGACAGAGGGTGAACACTGAAGCTTTCTTT
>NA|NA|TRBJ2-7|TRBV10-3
CAISEFSGSYNEQYF
TGTGCCATCAGTGAGTTTAGCGGCTCCTACAATGAGCAGTACTTC
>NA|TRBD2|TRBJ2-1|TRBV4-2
CASSQDPGGVVNEQFF
TGTGCCAGCAGCCAAGATCCGGGGGGGGTGGTCAATGAGCAGTTCTTC
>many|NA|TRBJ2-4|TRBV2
CASSEVGIAKNIQYF
TGTGCCAGCAGTGAGGTGGGAATCGCCAAAAACATTCAGTACTTC
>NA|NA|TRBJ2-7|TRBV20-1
CSARERPDYEQYF
TGCAGTGCTAGAGAGAGGCCGGACTACGAGCAGTACTTC
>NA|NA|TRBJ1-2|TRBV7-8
CASSLAGGGRSYTF
TGTGCCAGCAGCTTAGCGGGGGGAGGGAGAAGCTACACCTTC
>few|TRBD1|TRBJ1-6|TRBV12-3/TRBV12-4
CASSLPRGLNSPLHF
TGTGCCAGCAGTTTACCCAGGGGGCTGAATTCACCCCTCCACTTT
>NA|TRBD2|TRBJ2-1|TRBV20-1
CSARRGTSAPNERFF
TGCAGTGCTAGACGAGGGACTAGCGCACCCAATGAGCGGTTCTTC
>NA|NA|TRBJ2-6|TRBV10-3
CVISEVLHPSPSGANVLTF
TGTGTCATCAGTGAGGTACTACACCCTAGTCCCTCTGGGGCCAACGTCCTGACTTTC
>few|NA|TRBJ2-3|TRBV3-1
CASSRLGGHTDTQYF
TGTGCCAGCAGCCGACTAGGGGGACACACAGATACGCAGTATTTT
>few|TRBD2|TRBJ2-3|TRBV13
CASSAPRTSGPKTTDTQYF
TGTGCCAGCAGCGCGCCTAGGACTAGCGGGCCCAAAACCACAGATACGCAGTATTTT
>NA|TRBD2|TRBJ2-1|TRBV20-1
CSARDLAGVSYNEQFF
TGCAGTGCTAGAGATCTAGCGGGAGTCTCCTACAATGAGCAGTTCTTC
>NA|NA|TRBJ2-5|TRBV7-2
CASSWRGSSQETQYF
TGTGCCAGCAGCTGGAGGGGCAGCAGCCAAGAGACCCAGTACTTC
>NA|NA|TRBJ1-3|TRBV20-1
CSARVLKGGVSGNTIYF
TGCAGTGCTAGAGTATTGAAGGGCGGGGTCTCCGGAAACACCATATATTTT
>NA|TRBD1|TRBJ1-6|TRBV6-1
CASTPMDRGAYNSPLHF
TGTGCCAGCACCCCAATGGACAGGGGCGCTTATAATTCACCCCTCCACTTT